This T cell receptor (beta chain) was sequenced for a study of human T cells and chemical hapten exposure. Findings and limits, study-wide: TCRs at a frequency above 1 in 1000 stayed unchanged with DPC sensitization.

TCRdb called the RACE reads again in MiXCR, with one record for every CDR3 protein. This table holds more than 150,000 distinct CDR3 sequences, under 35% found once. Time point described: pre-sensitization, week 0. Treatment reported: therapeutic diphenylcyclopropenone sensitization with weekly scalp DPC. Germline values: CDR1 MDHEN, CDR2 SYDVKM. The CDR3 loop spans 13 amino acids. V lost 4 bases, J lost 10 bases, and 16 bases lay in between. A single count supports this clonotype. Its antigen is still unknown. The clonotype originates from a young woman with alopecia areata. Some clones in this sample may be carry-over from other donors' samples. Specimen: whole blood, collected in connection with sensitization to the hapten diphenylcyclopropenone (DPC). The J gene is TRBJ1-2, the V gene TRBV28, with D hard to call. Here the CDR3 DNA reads TGTGCCAGCAGTTCGCCTCTTCCCCCTCACTACACCTTC. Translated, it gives CASSSPLPPHYTF.